Included here is one T cell receptor beta chain sequence, with context. The germline V gene encodes CDR1 SGHRS and CDR2 YFSETQ. The CDR3 spans 14 residues. Trimming removed 3 bases from V and 5 bases from J, with 12 bases in between. This specimen comes from a study of Ad26.COV2.S vaccination and SARS-CoV-2 variants. The method was immunoSEQ multiplex PCR; TCRdb's version includes in-frame clones alone and lacks a portion of them. The table records fewer than 800,000 clones, 70% to 90% of them present only once. Treatment defined: 15 to 20 received Ad26.COV2.S at low or high dose, single or two shots; about five received placebo; per-sample allocation not given. Sampling was done on day 63 after the first vaccine or placebo injection.

The material sequenced was peripheral blood, taken in a trial of Ad26.COV2.S vaccine versus placebo. The rearrangement links TRBV5-1 to TRBJ1-3; TRBD1 is a possible D gene (6 bases). The clonotype comes from a person aged 18-65 years who received the Ad26.COV2.S COVID-19 vaccine or a placebo. As DNA, the CDR3 is TGCGCCAGCAGCTCAGGACAGTCCCGAAACACCATATATTTT. Residues: CASSSGQSRNTIYF. Full variable domain (remainder filled in from reference TRBV5-1 and TRBJ1-3): KAGVTQTPRYLIKTRGQQVTLSCSPISGHRSVSWYQQTPGQGLQFLFEYFSETQRNKGNFPGRFSGRQFSNSRSEMNVSTLELGDSALYLCASSSGQSRNTIYFGEGSWLTVV.